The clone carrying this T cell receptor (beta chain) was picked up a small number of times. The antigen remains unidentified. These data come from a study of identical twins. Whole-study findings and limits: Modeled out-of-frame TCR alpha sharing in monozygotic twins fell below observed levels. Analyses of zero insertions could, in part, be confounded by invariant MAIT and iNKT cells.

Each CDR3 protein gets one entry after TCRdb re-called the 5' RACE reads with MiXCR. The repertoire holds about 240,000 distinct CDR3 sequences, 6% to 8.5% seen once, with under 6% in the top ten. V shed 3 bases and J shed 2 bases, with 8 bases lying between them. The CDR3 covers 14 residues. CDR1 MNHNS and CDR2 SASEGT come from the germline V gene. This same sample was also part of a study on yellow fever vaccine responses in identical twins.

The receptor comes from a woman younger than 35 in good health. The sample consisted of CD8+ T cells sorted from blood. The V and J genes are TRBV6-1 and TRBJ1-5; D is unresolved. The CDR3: CASSEGLGNQPQHF. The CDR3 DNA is TGTGCCAGCAGTGAGGGTTTAGGCAATCAGCCCCAGCATTTT.